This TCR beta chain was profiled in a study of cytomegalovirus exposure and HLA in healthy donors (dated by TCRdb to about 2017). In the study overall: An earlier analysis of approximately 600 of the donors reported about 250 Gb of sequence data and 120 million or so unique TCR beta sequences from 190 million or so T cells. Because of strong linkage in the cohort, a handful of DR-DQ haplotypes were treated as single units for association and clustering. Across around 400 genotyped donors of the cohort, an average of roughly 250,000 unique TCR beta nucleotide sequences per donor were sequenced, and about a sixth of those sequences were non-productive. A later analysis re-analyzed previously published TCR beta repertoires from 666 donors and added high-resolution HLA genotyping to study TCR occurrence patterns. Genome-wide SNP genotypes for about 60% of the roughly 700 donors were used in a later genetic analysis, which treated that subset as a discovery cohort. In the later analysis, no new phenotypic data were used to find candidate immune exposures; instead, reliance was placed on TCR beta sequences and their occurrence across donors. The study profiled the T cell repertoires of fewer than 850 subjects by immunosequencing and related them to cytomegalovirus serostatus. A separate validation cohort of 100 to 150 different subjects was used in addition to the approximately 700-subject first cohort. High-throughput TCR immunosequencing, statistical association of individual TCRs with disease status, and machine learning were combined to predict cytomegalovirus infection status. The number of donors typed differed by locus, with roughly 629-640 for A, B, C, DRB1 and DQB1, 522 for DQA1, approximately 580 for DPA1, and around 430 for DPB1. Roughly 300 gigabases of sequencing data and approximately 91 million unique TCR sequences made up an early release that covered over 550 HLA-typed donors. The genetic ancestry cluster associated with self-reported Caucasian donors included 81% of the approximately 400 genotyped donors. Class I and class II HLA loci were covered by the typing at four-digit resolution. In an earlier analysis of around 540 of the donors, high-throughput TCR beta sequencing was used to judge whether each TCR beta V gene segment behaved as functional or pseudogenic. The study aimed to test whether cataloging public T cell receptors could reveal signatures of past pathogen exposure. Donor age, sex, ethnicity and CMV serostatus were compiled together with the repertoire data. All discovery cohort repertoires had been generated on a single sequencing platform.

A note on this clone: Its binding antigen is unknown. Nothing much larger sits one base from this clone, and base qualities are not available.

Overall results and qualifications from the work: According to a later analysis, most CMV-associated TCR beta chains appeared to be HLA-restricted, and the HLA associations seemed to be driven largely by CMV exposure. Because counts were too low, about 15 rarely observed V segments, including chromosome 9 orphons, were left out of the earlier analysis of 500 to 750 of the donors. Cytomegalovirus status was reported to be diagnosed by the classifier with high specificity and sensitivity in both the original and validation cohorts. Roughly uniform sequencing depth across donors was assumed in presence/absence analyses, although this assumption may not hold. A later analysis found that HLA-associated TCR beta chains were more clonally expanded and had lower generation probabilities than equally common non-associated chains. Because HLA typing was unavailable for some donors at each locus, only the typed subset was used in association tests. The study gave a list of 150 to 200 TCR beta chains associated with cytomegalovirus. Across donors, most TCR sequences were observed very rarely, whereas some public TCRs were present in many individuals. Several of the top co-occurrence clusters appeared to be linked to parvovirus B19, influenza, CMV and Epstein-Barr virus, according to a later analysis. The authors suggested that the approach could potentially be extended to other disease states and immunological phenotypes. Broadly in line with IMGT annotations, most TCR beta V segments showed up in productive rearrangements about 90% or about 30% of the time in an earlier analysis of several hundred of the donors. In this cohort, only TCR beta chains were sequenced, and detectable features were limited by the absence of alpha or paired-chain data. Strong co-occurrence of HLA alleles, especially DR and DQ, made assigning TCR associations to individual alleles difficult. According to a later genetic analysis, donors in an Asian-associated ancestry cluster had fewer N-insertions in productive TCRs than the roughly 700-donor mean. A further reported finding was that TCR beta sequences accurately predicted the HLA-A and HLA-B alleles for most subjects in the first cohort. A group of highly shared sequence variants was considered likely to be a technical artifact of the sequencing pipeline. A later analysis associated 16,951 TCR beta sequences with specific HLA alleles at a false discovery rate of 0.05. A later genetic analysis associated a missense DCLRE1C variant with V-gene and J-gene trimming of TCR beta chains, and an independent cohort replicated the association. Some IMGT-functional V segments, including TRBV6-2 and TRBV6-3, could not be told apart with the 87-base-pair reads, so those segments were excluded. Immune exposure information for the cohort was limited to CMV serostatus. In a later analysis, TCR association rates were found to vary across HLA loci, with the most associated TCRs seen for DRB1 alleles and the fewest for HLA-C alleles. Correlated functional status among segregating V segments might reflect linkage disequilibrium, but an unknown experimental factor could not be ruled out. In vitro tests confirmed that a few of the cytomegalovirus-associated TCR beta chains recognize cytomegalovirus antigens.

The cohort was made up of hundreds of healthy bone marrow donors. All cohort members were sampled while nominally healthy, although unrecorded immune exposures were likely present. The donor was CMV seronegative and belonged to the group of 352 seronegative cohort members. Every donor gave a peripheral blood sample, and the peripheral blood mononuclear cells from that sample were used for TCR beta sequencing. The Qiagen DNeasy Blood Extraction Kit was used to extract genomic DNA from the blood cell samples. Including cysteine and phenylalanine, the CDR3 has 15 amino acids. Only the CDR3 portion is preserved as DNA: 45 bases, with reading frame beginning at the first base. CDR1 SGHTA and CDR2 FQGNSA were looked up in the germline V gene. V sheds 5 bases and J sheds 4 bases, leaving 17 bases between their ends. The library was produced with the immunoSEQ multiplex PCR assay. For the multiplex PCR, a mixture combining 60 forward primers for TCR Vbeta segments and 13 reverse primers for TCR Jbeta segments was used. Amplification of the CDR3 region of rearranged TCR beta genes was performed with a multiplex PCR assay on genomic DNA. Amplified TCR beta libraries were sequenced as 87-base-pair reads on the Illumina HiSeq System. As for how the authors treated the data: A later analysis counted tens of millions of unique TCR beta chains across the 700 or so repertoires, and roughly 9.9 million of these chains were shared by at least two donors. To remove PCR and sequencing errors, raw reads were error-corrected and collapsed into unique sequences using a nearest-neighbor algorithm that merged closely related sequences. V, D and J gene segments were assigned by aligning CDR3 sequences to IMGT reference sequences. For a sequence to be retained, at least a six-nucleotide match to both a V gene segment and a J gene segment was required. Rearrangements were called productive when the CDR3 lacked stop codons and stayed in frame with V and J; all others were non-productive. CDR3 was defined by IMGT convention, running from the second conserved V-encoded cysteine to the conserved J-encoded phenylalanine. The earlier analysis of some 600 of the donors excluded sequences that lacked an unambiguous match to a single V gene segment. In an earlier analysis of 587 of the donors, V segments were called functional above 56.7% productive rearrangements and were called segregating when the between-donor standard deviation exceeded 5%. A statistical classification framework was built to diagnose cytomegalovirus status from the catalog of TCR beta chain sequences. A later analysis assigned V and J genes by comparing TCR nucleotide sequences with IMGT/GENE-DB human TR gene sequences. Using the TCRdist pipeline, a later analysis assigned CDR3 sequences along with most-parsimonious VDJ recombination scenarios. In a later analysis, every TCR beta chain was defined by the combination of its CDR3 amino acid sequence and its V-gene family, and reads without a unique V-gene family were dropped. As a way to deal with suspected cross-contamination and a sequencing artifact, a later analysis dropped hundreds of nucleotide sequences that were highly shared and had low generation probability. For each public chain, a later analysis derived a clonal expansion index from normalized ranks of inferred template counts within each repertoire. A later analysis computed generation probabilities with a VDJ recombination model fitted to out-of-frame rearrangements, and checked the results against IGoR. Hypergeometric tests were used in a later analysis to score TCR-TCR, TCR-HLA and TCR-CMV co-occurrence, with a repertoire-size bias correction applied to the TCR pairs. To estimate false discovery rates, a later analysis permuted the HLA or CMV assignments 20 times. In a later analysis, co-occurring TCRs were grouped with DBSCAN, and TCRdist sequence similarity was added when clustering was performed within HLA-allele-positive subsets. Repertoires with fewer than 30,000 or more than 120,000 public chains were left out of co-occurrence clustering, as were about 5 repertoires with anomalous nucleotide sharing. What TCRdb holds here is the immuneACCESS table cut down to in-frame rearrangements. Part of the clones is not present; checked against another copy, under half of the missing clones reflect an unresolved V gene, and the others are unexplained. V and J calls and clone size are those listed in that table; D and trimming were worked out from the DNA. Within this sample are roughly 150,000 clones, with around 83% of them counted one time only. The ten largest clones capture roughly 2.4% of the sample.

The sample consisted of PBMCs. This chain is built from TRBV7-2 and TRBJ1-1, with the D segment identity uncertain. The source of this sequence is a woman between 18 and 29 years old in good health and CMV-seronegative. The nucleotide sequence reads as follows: TGTGCCAGCAGCCCTTCGTCAGGAGCGGTCACTGAAGCTTTCTTT. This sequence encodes CASSPSSGAVTEAFF.